This TCR beta chain was identified during a study of STAT3 mutations in large granular lymphocyte leukemia. Repertoires were generated with immunoSEQ multiplex PCR, while TCRdb's copy carries only in-frame clones and drops some. The profile shows 950 to 1,300 clones, around 48% of them singletons. This clone was seen once. Its antigen is as yet unknown. Notes on the study in general: At least one immunodominant TCR beta clonotype appeared in every T-cell large granular lymphocyte leukemia patient. Clonal expansion was inferred from samples taken at other timepoints. Persisting codominant clonotypes may have hidden a small pathogenic clone.

The clonotype comes from a male patient in his 50s with T-cell large granular lymphocyte leukemia. Some clones in this sample may be carry-over from other donors' samples. Specimen: peripheral blood mononuclear cells.

CDR3 residues: CASSTTVNHGYTF. CDR3 DNA: TGTGCCAGCTCAACAACAGTGAACCATGGCTACACCTTC. The chain joins TRBV18 to TRBJ1-2, with D unresolved. CDR3 size: 13 residues. V lost 5 bases and J lost 6, with 13 bases in between. In germline, CDR1 is KGHSH, CDR2 LQKENI.